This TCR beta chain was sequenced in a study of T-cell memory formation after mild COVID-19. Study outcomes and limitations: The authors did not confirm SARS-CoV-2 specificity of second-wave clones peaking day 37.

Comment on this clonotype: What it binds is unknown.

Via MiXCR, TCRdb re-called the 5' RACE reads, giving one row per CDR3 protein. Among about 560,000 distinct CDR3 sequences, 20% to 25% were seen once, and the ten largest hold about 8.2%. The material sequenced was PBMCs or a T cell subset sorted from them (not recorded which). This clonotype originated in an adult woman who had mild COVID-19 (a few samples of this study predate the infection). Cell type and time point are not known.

CDR3 DNA sequence: TGTGCCAGCACCCTGGACAGGGTGGGGTCCATCCGCACAGATACGCAGTATTTT. The encoded protein is CASTLDRVGSIRTDTQYF. The rearrangement uses TRBV12-3 or TRBV12-4 and TRBJ2-3, with TRBD1 matching 8 bases. The CDR3 length is 18 residues. V shed 7 bases and J 1 base; nucleotides not matched to a gene: 16.